The 25 T cell receptor beta chains listed next were all sequenced from one sample in a study of T-cell memory formation after mild COVID-19. TCRdb reprocessed the 5' RACE reads with MiXCR, giving one entry per CDR3 protein. The sample lists a few hundred thousand distinct CDR3 sequences, approximately 9% seen once, with around 21% in the top ten. Sequences were obtained from PBMCs or a T cell subset sorted from them (not recorded which). The receptors shown here come from a man aged 18 to 30 who had mild COVID-19 (a few samples of this study predate the infection). Cell type and time point are not known.

The V call is TRBV7-9, the J call TRBJ2-1; maybe TRBD2 (6 bases). V lost 3 bases to trimming and J lost 6 bases, with 21 bases between them. CDR1 and CDR2 from the germline V gene are SEHNR and FQNEAQ (reference sequence). The CDR3 runs to 17 residues. The CDR3 DNA is TGTGCCAGCAGCTTTCCCCCTATTGCGGAGGGCCTCAATGAGCAGTTCTTC. Protein product: CASSFPPIAEGLNEQFF.

This clonotype was seen only a few times. This chain links TRBV6-2 or TRBV6-3 with TRBJ2-5; D is unclear. Trimming took off 4 bases at V and 5 bases at J, with 5 bases between the two ends. The CDR3 is 11 amino acids. Germline loops: CDR1 MNHEY, CDR2 SVGEGT. The CDR3 DNA reads as TGTGCCAGCAGTTGGTATGAGACCCAGTACTTC. Its protein product is CASSWYETQYF.

The gene calls are TRBV5-1 and TRBJ2-3, with TRBD1 matching 8 bases. In germline, CDR1 is SGHRS, CDR2 YFSETQ. V shed 4 bases, J shed 1 base, and the junction held 11 bases outside the gene matches. CDR3 length: 17 amino acids. The CDR3 spells CASSLLVTGVGTDTQYF. The CDR3 region has the DNA TGCGCCAGCAGCCTCCTAGTGACAGGGGTCGGCACAGATACGCAGTATTTT.

CDR3 nucleotide sequence: TGTGCCGAAGGAGAGGCCAGCACAGATACGCAGTATTTT. This translates into CAEGEASTDTQYF. The chain has TRBV10-3 and TRBJ2-3; D gene unclear. Per the germline V gene, CDR1 is ENHRY and CDR2 is SYGVKD. This CDR3 region has 13 residues. V was shortened by 11 bases and J by 0 bases, with 12 bases between the two germline ends.

The chain is built from TRBV5-5 and TRBJ1-5; D is possibly TRBD1 (5 bases). This CDR3 region has 15 residues. The V gene lost 3 bases and the J gene lost 1 base, with 11 bases spanning the gap. CDR1 is SGHKS and CDR2 is YYEKEE in the germline V gene (reference sequence). CDR3 sequence reads: CASSWRGESNQPQHF. Written as DNA, the CDR3 is TGTGCCAGCAGCTGGAGGGGTGAAAGCAATCAGCCCCAGCATTTT.

This clonotype came up a few times. The chain uses TRBV10-3 and TRBJ2-5, with D possibly called TRBD1 or TRBD2 (5 bases each). The CDR3 has 15 residues. Germline V lookup: CDR1 ENHRY, CDR2 SYGVKD. V was clipped by 3 bases and J by 2 bases, with 13 bases between them. CDR3 in DNA: TGTGCCATCAGTGATCTTACATGGGGGCAAGAGACCCAGTACTTC. Translating it yields CAISDLTWGQETQYF.

This clonotype has just a few counts. This chain links TRBV11-2 with TRBJ2-2, with TRBD2 matching 8 bases. CDR3 length equals 15 residues. V shed 5 bases, J shed 5 bases, and the junction held 7 bases outside the gene matches. The germline gives CDR1 SGHAT, CDR2 FQNNGV. This CDR3 is CASSVIGGGTGELFF. In DNA, the CDR3 is TGTGCCAGCAGCGTGATAGGCGGGGGGACCGGGGAGCTGTTTTTT.

In this sample, this clonotype turned up many times. V usage is TRBV12-3 or TRBV12-4 and J usage is TRBJ1-6; D is unclear. Trimming shortened V by 3 bases and J by 0 bases, and 6 bases separated the two germline ends. The CDR3 has 15 residues. The CDR3 DNA sequence: TGTGCCAGCAGTTTGGCTAGCTCCTATAATTCACCCCTCCACTTT. It specifies CASSLASSYNSPLHF.

This clonotype has just a few counts. The chain uses TRBV7-2 and TRBJ2-7, with TRBD2 identical over 7 bases. Losses at the gene ends were 2 bases for V and 3 bases for J; bases not matched to a gene: 7. This CDR3 has 15 amino acids. The germline V gene has CDR1 SGHTA and CDR2 FQGNSA. Written as DNA, the CDR3 is TGTGCCAGCAGCTTATTAGGCCTAGCGGACTACGAGCAGTACTTC. The encoded protein is CASSLLGLADYEQYF. The full variable domain, in which reference TRBV7-2 and TRBJ2-7 provide the parts outside the CDR3, is GAGVSQSPSNKVTEKGKDVELRCDPISGHTALYWYRQSLGQGLEFLIYFQGNSAPDKSGLPSDRFSAERTGGSVSTLTIQRTQQEDSAVYLCASSLLGLADYEQYFGPGTRLTVT.

This clonotype was detected only once. A much bigger clone sits one base away, suggesting this may be a read error. This chain connects TRBV7-3 to TRBJ1-2; TRBD1 agrees at 9 bases. The CDR3 totals 13 residues. V shed 2 bases, J shed 6 bases, and the junction held 1 base outside the gene matches. CDR1 is SGHTA and CDR2 is FQGTGA in the germline V gene. CDR3 sequence (DNA): TGTGCCAGCAGCTTAGGGACAGGGCATGGCTACACCTTC. Translation: CASSLGTGHGYTF.

This clonotype was recorded a few times. J is TRBJ2-1 and V is TRBV29-1, with TRBD2 as a possible D gene (6 bases). CDR3 length: 11 residues. The germline gives CDR1 SQVTM, CDR2 ANQGSEA. Trimming took 4 bases from V and 8 from J, leaving 9 bases between them. Here the CDR3 reads CSVGGGDEQFF. The CDR3 coding sequence is TGCAGCGTTGGCGGCGGGGATGAGCAGTTCTTC.

In its sample, this clonotype was seen a few times. The chain uses TRBV7-2 and TRBJ2-1; D is uncertain. Germline CDR1 is SGHTA and CDR2 is FQGNSA. The CDR3 totals 15 residues. V shed 5 bases and J shed 6 bases, with 17 bases lying between them. CDR3 DNA sequence: TGTGCCAGCAGCACAGACCCCAACGGTCCCAATGAGCAGTTCTTC. Translating it yields CASSTDPNGPNEQFF.

There are a few counts of this clonotype. The V call is TRBV3-1, the J call TRBJ1-1; 7 bases are shared with TRBD1. Germline lookup yields CDR1 LGHDT and CDR2 YNNKEL (reference sequence). The CDR3 has 13 residues. J gave up 4 bases and V 4 bases, and 3 bases lay outside the gene matches. This CDR3 reads CASSPRTGTEAFF. The CDR3 DNA is TGTGCCAGCAGCCCTCGGACAGGCACTGAAGCTTTCTTT.

The chain joins TRBV7-9 to TRBJ2-3; 7 bases map to TRBD2. With V trimmed by 3 bases and J by 2 bases, 5 bases remained unmatched. This CDR3 has 15 residues. Germline values: CDR1 SEHNR, CDR2 FQNEAQ (reference sequence). The CDR3, as DNA: TGTGCCAGCAGCTTTCTCAGCGGGGCCACAGATACGCAGTATTTT. It translates to CASSFLSGATDTQYF.

A few counts support this clonotype. V is TRBV29-1 and J is TRBJ1-1, with 7 bases that match TRBD1. V lost 3 bases to trimming and J lost 1 base; unmatched junction nucleotides: 2. The CDR3 is made up of 13 amino acids. Germline V gives CDR1 SQVTM, CDR2 ANQGSEA. The DNA for the CDR3 is TGCAGCGTTGATAGGACAGGGAACACTGAAGCTTTCTTT. This encodes CSVDRTGNTEAFF.

The rearrangement uses TRBV29-1 and TRBJ1-1; TRBD1 agrees at 10 bases. The CDR3 length is 13 residues. V lost 6 bases to trimming and J lost 5 bases; unmatched junction nucleotides: 6. The germline V gene has CDR1 SQVTM and CDR2 ANQGSEA. Here the CDR3 reads CSVRQGAGTEAFF. The CDR3 DNA is TGCAGCGTGAGACAGGGGGCAGGGACTGAAGCTTTCTTT.

This clonotype was recorded once. This rearrangement joins TRBV29-1 to TRBJ2-5; 7 bases agree with TRBD1. The CDR3 loop spans 13 amino acids. CDR1 and CDR2 (germline): SQVTM, ANQGSEA. Trimming cost V 7 bases and J 2 bases; bases outside gene matches: 7. The CDR3 DNA sequence: TGCAGCGCCGGACGGGGACAGCAAGAGACCCAGTACTTC. Its translation is CSAGRGQQETQYF.

In its sample, this clonotype was seen a few times. The chain couples TRBV7-9 to TRBJ2-7; unclear D gene. The CDR3 extends over 13 amino acids. Germline V gene lookup returns CDR1 SEHNR and CDR2 FQNEAQ (reference sequence). Trimming cost V 1 base and J 4 bases, with 8 bases left between them. The CDR3 sequence: CASSLGLGYEQYV. Written as DNA, the CDR3 is TGTGCCAGCAGCTTAGGTCTTGGGTACGAGCAGTACGTC.

This rearrangement joins TRBV6-5 to TRBJ2-7; TRBD1 might be the D (7 bases). Per germline, CDR1 MNHEY and CDR2 SVGAGI. The CDR3 consists of 12 residues. V lost 6 bases and J 5 bases, leaving 11 bases between the germline ends. CDR3 residues: CASREGAHEQYF. In DNA, the CDR3 is TGTGCCAGCAGGGAGGGGGCCCACGAGCAGTACTTC.

This clonotype was seen more than once but under ten times. The chain is built from TRBV7-3 and TRBJ2-3; possible D gene TRBD2, 7 bases. The V gene's germline CDR1 is SGHTA and CDR2 FQGTGA. The V and J ends lost 4 bases and 4 bases respectively, with 18 bases between them. This CDR3 has 16 residues. The CDR3 DNA sequence: TGTGCCAGCAGCTACCGAAGGGGGGAGGGATCAGATACGCAGTATTTT. Protein product: CASSYRRGEGSDTQYF.

This chain joins TRBV5-1 and TRBJ2-7; weak D call: TRBD2 (7 bases). V gave up 0 bases and J gave up 0 bases, with 13 bases separating them. Germline V gene lookup returns CDR1 SGHRS and CDR2 YFSETQ. CDR3 length equals 16 residues. The CDR3 DNA sequence: TGCGCCAGCAGCTTGGTAGTCGGGGGGCCCTCCTACGAGCAGTACTTC. Translated: CASSLVVGGPSYEQYF. Looking up the rest from reference TRBV5-1 and TRBJ2-7 gives the full variable domain: KAGVTQTPRYLIKTRGQQVTLSCSPISGHRSVSWYQQTPGQGLQFLFEYFSETQRNKGNFPGRFSGRQFSNSRSEMNVSTLELGDSALYLCASSLVVGGPSYEQYFGPGTRLTVT.

This clonotype was counted at least ten times. This sequence joins TRBV5-1 and TRBJ2-1; D tentatively fits TRBD1 or TRBD2 (5 bases each). The ends were cut back, 6 bases at V and 7 bases at J, with 20 bases in the middle. CDR3 length: 15 residues. Germline V gene lookup returns CDR1 SGHRS and CDR2 YFSETQ. CDR3: CASMPRDDGDNEQFF. The CDR3 region has the DNA TGCGCCAGCATGCCCCGGGACGACGGGGATAATGAGCAGTTCTTC. The full variable domain, rest sourced from reference TRBV5-1 and TRBJ2-1, is KAGVTQTPRYLIKTRGQQVTLSCSPISGHRSVSWYQQTPGQGLQFLFEYFSETQRNKGNFPGRFSGRQFSNSRSEMNVSTLELGDSALYLCASMPRDDGDNEQFFGPGTRLTVL.

This chain joins TRBV21-1 and TRBJ2-7; no DNA check was done on the table's D call, TRBD1. TRBV21-1 is tagged as a pseudogene. This CDR3 is built from 15 residues. CDR3 loop: CASSNRGGVAYEQYV. CDR3 DNA sequence: TGTGCCAGCAGCAATAGGGGGGGAGTAGCCTACGAGCAGTACGTC.

This clonotype was found a few times. The CDR3 reads CASSESGQFNSPLHF. DNA for the CDR3: TGTGCCAGCAGCGAGTCGGGACAGTTTAATTCACCCCTCCACTTT. The rearrangement joins TRBV7-2 to TRBJ1-6, with 7 bases fitting TRBD1. The CDR3 is made up of 15 amino acids. CDR1 SGHTA and CDR2 FQGNSA come from the germline V gene. Unmatched junction bases numbered 7, after V lost 5 bases and J lost 6 bases.

This clonotype was seen more than once but under ten times. The rearrangement uses TRBV12-3 or TRBV12-4 and TRBJ1-2; possibly TRBD1 for D (6 bases). The CDR3 is made up of 14 amino acids. Trimming cost V 1 base and J 4 bases, with 10 bases left between them. The CDR3 loop reads CASSLGGRVYGYTF. The CDR3 DNA sequence: TGTGCCAGCAGTTTAGGGGGGCGAGTCTATGGCTACACCTTC.